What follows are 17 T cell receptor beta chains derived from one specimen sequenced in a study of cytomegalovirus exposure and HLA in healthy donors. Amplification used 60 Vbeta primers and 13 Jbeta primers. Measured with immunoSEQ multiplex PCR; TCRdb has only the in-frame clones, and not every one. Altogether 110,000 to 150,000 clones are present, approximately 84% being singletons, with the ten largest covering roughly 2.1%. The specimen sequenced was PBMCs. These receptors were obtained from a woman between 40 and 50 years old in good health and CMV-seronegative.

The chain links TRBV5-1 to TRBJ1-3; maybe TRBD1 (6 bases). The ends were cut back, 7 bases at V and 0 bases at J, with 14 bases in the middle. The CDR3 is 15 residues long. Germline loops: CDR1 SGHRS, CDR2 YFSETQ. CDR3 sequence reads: CASQQGPSSGNTIYF. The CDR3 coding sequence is TGCGCCAGCCAACAGGGCCCCAGCTCTGGAAACACCATATATTTT.

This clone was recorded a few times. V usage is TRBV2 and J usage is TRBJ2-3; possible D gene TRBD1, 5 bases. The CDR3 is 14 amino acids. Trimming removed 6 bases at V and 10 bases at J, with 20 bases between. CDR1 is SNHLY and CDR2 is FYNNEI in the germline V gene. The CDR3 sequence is CASRNRTTLGPQYF. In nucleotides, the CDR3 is TGTGCCAGCAGGAACAGAACGACCCTGGGGCCGCAGTATTTT. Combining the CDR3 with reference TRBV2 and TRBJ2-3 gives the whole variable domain EPEVTQTPSHQVTQMGQEVILRCVPISNHLYFYWYRQILGQKVEFLVSFYNNEISEKSEIFDDQFSVERPDGSNFTLKIRSTKLEDSAMYFCASRNRTTLGPQYFGPGTRLTVL.

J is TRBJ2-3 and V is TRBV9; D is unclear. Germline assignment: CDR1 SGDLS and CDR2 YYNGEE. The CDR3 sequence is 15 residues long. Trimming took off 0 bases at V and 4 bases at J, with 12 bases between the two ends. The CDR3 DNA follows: TGTGCCAGCAGCGTAGAGGCGTGGGCGTCAGATACGCAGTATTTT. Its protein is CASSVEAWASDTQYF.

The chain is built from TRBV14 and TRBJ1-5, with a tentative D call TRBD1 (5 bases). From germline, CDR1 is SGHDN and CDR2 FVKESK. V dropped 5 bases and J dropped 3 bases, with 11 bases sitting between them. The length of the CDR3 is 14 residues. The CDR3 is CASSVTGYNQPQHF. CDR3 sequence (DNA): TGTGCCAGCAGCGTAACAGGTTACAATCAGCCCCAGCATTTT.

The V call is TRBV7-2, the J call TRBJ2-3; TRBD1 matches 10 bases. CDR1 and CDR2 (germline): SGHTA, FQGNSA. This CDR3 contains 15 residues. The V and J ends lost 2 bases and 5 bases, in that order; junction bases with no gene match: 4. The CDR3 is CASSLRDRGIDTQYF. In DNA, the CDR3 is TGTGCCAGCAGCTTACGGGACAGGGGAATAGATACGCAGTATTTT.

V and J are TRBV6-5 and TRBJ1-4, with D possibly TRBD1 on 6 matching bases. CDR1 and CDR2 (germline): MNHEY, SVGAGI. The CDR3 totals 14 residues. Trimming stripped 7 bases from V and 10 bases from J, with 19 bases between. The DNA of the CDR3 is TGTGCCAGCACCCAATCGGGACATCCAGGAAAACTGTTTTTT. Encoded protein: CASTQSGHPGKLFF.

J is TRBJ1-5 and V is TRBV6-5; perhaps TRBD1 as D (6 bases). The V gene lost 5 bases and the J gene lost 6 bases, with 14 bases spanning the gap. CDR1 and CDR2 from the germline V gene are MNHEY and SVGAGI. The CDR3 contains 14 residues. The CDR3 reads CASSIRTGTQPQHF. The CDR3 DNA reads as TGTGCCAGCAGTATACGTACAGGGACTCAGCCCCAGCATTTT.

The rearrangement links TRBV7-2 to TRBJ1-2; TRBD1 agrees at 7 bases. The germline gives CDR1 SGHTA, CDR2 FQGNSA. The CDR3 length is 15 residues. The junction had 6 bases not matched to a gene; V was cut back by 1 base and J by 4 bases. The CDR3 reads CASSLDNRGGYGYTF. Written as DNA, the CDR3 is TGTGCCAGCAGCTTAGATAACAGGGGTGGCTATGGCTACACCTTC.

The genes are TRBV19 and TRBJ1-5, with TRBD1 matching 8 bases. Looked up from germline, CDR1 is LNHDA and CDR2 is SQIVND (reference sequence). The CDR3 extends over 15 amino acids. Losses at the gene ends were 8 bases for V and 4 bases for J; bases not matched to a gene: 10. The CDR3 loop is CASGLQGEDNQPQHF. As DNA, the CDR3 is TGTGCCAGTGGGCTACAGGGGGAGGATAATCAGCCCCAGCATTTT.

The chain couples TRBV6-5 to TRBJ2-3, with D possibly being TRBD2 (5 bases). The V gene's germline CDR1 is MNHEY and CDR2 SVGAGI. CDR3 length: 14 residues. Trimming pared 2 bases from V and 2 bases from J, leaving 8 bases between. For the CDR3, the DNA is TGTGCCAGCAGTTACGGGCTAGCCACAGATACGCAGTATTTT. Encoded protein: CASSYGLATDTQYF.

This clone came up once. The CDR3 DNA reads as TGTGCCAGCAGCTTGGAGGACAGGGATAATGAGCAGTTCTTC. This gives the protein CASSLEDRDNEQFF. The gene calls are TRBV5-4 and TRBJ2-1; 8 bases are a match to TRBD1. Germline-derived CDR1 and CDR2 are SGHNT and YYREEE (reference sequence). The CDR3 sequence is 14 residues long. Trimming removed 0 bases from V and 7 bases from J; junction bases left unmatched: 3.

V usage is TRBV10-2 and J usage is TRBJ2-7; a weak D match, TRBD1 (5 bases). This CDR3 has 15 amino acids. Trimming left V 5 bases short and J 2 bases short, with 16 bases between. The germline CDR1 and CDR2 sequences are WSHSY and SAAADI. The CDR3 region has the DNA TGCGCCAGCAGTCCGCCCGGTAGGGGAACCTACGAGCAGTACTTC. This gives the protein CASSPPGRGTYEQYF.

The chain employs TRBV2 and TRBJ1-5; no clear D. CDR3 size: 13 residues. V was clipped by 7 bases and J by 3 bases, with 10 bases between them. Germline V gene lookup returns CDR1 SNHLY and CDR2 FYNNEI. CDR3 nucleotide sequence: TGTGCCAGCAACCCGGGAAACAATCAGCCCCAGCATTTT. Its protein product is CASNPGNNQPQHF.

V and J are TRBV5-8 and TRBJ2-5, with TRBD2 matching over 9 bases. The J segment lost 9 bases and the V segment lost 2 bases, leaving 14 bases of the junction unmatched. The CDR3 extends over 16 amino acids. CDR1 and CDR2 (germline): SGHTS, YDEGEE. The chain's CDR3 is CASSLFGRAGGAAQYF. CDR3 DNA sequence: TGTGCCAGCAGCTTATTCGGTAGAGCGGGGGGCGCGGCCCAGTACTTC.

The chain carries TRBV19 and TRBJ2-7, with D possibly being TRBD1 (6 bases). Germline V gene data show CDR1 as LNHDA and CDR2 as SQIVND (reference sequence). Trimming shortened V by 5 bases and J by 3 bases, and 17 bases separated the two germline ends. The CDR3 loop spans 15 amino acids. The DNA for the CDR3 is TGTGCCAGTAGTGTAGGACAGCCCCAGGGCTACGAGCAGTACTTC. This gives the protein CASSVGQPQGYEQYF. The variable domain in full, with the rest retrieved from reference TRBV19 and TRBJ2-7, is DGGITQSPKYLFRKEGQNVTLSCEQNLNHDAMYWYRQDPGQGLRLIYYSQIVNDFQKGDIAEGYSVSREKKESFPLTVTSAQKNPTAFYLCASSVGQPQGYEQYFGPGTRLTVT.

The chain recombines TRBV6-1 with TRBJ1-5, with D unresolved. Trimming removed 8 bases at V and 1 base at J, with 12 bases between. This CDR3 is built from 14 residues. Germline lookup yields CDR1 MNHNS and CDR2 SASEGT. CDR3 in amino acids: CASQEIRSNQPQHF. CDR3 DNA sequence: TGTGCCAGCCAAGAGATCAGGAGCAATCAGCCCCAGCATTTT.

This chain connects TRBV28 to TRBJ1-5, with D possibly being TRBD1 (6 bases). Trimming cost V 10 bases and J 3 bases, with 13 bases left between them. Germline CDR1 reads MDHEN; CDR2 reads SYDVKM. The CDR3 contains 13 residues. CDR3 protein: CATKRGFNQPQHF. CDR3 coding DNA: TGTGCCACCAAAAGGGGGTTCAATCAGCCCCAGCATTTT.